One sample yielded the 9 T cell receptor beta chains listed below, sequenced in a study of cytomegalovirus exposure and HLA in healthy donors. Profiled with immunoSEQ multiplex PCR; TCRdb holds only in-frame clones, not every one. The sample includes around 200,000 clones, 65% to 85% seen only once; the top ten take about 3%. The specimen was PBMCs. The receptors shown here come from a woman aged 18-30 years in good health and CMV-seropositive.

The chain is built from TRBV9 and TRBJ2-1; the match to TRBD1 covers 10 bases. The CDR3 is 15 amino acids. Germline assignment: CDR1 SGDLS and CDR2 YYNGEE. Trimming at V came to 5 bases and at J to 6 bases, leaving 8 bases not matched to a gene. CDR3 sequence (DNA): TGTGCCAGCAGAGCCCGGACAGGGGGAAGCAATGAGCAGTTCTTC. Its translation is CASRARTGGSNEQFF.

V usage is TRBV2 and J usage is TRBJ2-1, with TRBD1 identical over 12 bases. The J segment lost 2 bases and the V segment lost 9 bases, leaving 14 bases of the junction unmatched. The CDR3 totals 18 residues. The V gene's germline CDR1 is SNHLY and CDR2 FYNNEI. The CDR3 reads CASNGGQGARRPYNEQFF. The CDR3 DNA reads as TGTGCCAGTAATGGGGGACAGGGGGCGCGGCGGCCCTACAATGAGCAGTTCTTC.

For the CDR3, the DNA is TGTGCCAGCAGCGGACAGGAAACTCTCCTCTCTGGAAACACCATATATTTT. Translation gives CASSGQETLLSGNTIYF. V and J are TRBV2 and TRBJ1-3; 7 nucleotides line up with TRBD1. Germline CDR1 reads SNHLY; CDR2 reads FYNNEI. The CDR3 loop spans 17 amino acids. V was pared by 6 bases and J by 0 bases, with 11 bases of the junction left unmatched.

J is TRBJ2-2 and V is TRBV5-4, with 10 bases matching TRBD2. The V gene end was trimmed by 1 base and the J gene end by 6 bases; junction bases not matched to a gene: 3. Germline V gene data show CDR1 as SGHNT and CDR2 as YYREEE (reference sequence). CDR3 length equals 15 residues. The CDR3, as DNA: TGTGCCAGCAGCTTGAGCGGGAGGGCCGCCGGGGAGCTGTTTTTT. It is translated as CASSLSGRAAGELFF.

This clone is a singleton in its sample. This rearrangement joins TRBV5-6 to TRBJ2-7; D is possibly TRBD1 (7 bases). The V and J ends lost 0 bases and 4 bases respectively, with 20 bases between them. The CDR3 is 17 amino acids. The germline CDR1 and CDR2 sequences are SGHDT and YYEEEE. The CDR3 nucleotides are TGTGCCAGCAGCTTGGTAGGCTCGAGACAGGGAGGATACGAGCAGTACTTC. As protein: CASSLVGSRQGGYEQYF. Drawing the rest from reference TRBV5-6 and TRBJ2-7, the complete variable domain is DAGVTQSPTHLIKTRGQQVTLRCSPKSGHDTVSWYQQALGQGPQFIFQYYEEEERQRGNFPDRFSGHQFPNYSSELNVNALLLGDSALYLCASSLVGSRQGGYEQYFGPGTRLTVT.

The chain has TRBV2 and TRBJ1-3; no definite D call. This CDR3 region has 12 residues. V was cut by 7 bases and J by 4 bases, with 8 bases left in between. Germline CDR1 and CDR2: SNHLY and FYNNEI. The CDR3: CASTLQGNTIYF. CDR3 nucleotides: TGTGCCAGCACATTACAGGGAAACACCATATATTTT.

This chain links TRBV7-3 with TRBJ2-3; 14 bases match TRBD2. Germline trimming cut 5 bases from V and 3 bases from J; bases unmatched to any gene: 4. Germline CDR1 SGHTA, CDR2 FQGTGA. This CDR3 is 16 amino acids long. Here the CDR3 DNA reads TGTGCCAGCAGCCCCGGACTAGCGGGGGGAACAGATACGCAGTATTTT. Protein product: CASSPGLAGGTDTQYF.

The chain couples TRBV5-1 to TRBJ2-2, with D maybe TRBD2 (6 bases). The CDR3 totals 17 residues. The germline V and J ends were trimmed by 4 bases and 6 bases, with 22 bases remaining between them. From germline, CDR1 is SGHRS and CDR2 YFSETQ. The CDR3 spells CASSLVPGGERAGELFF. CDR3 in DNA: TGCGCCAGCAGCCTCGTCCCCGGGGGAGAGAGGGCCGGGGAGCTGTTTTTT.

The chain carries TRBV2 and TRBJ2-1; the D gene is possibly TRBD2 (6 bases). In germline, CDR1 is SNHLY, CDR2 FYNNEI. The ends were cut back, 8 bases at V and 7 bases at J, with 18 bases in the middle. The CDR3 sequence is 14 residues long. The CDR3 sequence is CASSGGLSSNEQFF. For the CDR3, the DNA is TGTGCCAGCTCCGGGGGATTATCTAGTAATGAGCAGTTCTTC.